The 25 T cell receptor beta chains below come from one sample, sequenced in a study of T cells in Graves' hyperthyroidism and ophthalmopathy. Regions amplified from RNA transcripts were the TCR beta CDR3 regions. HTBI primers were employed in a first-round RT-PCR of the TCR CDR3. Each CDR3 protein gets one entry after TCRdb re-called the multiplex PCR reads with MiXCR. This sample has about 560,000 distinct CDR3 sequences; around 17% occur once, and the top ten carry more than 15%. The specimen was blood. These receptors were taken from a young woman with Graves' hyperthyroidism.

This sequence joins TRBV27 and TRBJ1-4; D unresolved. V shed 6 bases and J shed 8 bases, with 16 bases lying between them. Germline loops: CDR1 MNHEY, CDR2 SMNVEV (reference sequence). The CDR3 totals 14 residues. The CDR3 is CASREGSVREKLFF. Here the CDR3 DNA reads TGTGCCAGCAGAGAAGGCTCCGTGAGGGAAAAACTGTTTTTT.

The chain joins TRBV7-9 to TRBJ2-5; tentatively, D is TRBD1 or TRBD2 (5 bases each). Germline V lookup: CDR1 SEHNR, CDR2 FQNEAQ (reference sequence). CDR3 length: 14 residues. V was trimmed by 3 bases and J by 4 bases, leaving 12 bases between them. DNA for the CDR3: TGTGCCAGCAGCTTCTTAGGGGCGGGAGAGACCCAGTACTTC. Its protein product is CASSFLGAGETQYF. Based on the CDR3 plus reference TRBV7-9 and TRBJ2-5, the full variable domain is DTGVSQNPRHKITKRGQNVTFRCDPISEHNRLYWYRQTLGQGPEFLTYFQNEAQLEKSRLLSDRFSAERPKGSFSTLEIQRTEQGDSAMYLCASSFLGAGETQYFGPGTRLLVL.

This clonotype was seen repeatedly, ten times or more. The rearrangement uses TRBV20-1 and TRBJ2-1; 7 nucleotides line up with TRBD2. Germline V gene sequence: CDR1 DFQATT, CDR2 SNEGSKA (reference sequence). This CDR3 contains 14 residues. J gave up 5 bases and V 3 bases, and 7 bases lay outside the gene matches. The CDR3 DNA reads TGCAGTGCTAGTCAGGTTGGACTAGACAATGAGCAGTTCTTC. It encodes CSASQVGLDNEQFF.

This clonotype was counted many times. This CDR3 is CSAVRVAGQETQYF. The CDR3, as DNA: TGCAGTGCCGTAAGGGTGGCAGGTCAAGAGACCCAGTACTTC. The chain joins TRBV20-1 to TRBJ2-5; D ambiguous. This CDR3 spans 14 amino acids. V was shortened by 6 bases and J by 2 bases, with 16 bases between the two germline ends. Germline CDR1 DFQATT, CDR2 SNEGSKA (reference sequence).

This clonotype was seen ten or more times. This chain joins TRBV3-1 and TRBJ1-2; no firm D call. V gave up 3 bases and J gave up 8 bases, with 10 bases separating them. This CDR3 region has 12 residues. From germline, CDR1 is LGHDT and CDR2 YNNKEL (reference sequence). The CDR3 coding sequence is TGTGCCAGCAGCCATATCGGTCGGGGCTACACCTTC. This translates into CASSHIGRGYTF.

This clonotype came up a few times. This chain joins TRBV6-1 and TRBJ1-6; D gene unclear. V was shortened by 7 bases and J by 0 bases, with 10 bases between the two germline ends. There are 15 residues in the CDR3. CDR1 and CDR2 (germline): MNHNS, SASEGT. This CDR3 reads CASNGKTSYNSPLHF. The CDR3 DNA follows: TGTGCCAGCAATGGCAAAACCTCCTATAATTCACCCCTCCACTTT.

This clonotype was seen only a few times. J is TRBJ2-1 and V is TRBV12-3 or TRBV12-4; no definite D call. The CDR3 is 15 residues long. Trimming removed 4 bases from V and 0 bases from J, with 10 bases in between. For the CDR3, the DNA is TGTGCCAGCAGTTCGGCCCCAAACTCCTACAATGAGCAGTTCTTC. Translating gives CASSSAPNSYNEQFF.

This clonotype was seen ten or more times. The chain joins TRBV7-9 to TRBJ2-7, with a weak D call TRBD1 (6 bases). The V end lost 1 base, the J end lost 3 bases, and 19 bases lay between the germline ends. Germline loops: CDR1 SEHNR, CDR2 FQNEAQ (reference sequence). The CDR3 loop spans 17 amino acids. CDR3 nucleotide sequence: TGTGCCAGCAGCTTAGGCGGCGTAACAGGGTATTTCTACGAGCAGTACTTC. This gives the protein CASSLGGVTGYFYEQYF. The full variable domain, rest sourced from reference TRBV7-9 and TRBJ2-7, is DTGVSQNPRHKITKRGQNVTFRCDPISEHNRLYWYRQTLGQGPEFLTYFQNEAQLEKSRLLSDRFSAERPKGSFSTLEIQRTEQGDSAMYLCASSLGGVTGYFYEQYFGPGTRLTVT.

The CDR3 nucleotides read TGTGCCAGCAGCTCCTCAGGGGGCTTGTCCTACAATGAGCAGTTCTTC. This translates into CASSSSGGLSYNEQFF. The V gene is TRBV7-8, the J gene TRBJ2-1, with TRBD1 identical over 8 bases. The CDR3 loop spans 16 amino acids. Germline assignment: CDR1 SGHVS and CDR2 FQNEAQ. V lost 4 bases and J lost 1; bases outside the gene matches: 6.

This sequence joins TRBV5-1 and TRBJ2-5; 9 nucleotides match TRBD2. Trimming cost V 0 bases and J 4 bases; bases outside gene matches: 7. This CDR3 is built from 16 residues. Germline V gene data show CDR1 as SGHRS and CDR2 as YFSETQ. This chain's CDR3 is CASSLEGGRAGETQYF. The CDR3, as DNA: TGCGCCAGCAGCTTGGAAGGCGGGAGGGCGGGAGAGACCCAGTACTTC.

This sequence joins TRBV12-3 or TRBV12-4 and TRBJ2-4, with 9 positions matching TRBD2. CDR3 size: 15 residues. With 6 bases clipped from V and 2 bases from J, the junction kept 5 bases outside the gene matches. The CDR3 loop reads CASSGTSISKNIQYF. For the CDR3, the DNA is TGTGCCAGCAGCGGGACTAGCATCTCCAAAAACATTCAGTACTTC.

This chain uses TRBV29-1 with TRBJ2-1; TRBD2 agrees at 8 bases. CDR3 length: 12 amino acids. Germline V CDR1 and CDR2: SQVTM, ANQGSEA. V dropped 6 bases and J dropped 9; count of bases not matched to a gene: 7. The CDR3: CSVAIAGSEQFF. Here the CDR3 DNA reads TGCAGCGTCGCCATAGCGGGATCTGAGCAGTTCTTC.

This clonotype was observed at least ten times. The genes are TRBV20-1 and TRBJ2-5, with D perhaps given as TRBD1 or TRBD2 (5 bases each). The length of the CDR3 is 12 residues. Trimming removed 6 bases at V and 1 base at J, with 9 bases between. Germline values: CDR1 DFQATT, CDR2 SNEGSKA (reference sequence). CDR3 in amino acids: CSAGETQETQYF. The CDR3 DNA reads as TGCAGTGCGGGGGAGACCCAAGAGACCCAGTACTTC.

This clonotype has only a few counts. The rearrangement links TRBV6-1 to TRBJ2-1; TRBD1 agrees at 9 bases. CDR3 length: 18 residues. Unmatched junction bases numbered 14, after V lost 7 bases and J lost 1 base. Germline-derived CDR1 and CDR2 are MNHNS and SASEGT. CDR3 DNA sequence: TGTGCCAGCAATAAAATCCCGGGGGGACAGGGTTCCTACAATGAGCAGTTCTTC. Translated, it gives CASNKIPGGQGSYNEQFF.

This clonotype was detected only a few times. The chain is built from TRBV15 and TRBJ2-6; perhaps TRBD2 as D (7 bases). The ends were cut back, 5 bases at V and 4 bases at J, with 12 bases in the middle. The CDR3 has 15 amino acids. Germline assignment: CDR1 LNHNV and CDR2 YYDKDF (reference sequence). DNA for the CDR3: TGTGCCACCAGCGGGGGGGGCGGGGGGGCCAACGTCCTGACTTTC. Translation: CATSGGGGGANVLTF.

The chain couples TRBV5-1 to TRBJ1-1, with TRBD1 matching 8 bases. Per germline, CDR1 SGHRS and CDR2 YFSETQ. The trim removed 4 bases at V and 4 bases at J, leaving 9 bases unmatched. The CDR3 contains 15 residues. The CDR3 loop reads CASSAQGAPLTEAFF. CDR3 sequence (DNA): TGCGCCAGCAGCGCGCAGGGGGCACCCCTCACTGAAGCTTTCTTT.

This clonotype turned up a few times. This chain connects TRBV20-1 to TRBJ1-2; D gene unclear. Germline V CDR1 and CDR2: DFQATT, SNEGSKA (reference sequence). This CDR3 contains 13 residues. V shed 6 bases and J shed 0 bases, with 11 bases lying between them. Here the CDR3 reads CSAYDGSNYGYTF. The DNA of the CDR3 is TGCAGTGCATACGACGGATCTAACTATGGCTACACCTTC.

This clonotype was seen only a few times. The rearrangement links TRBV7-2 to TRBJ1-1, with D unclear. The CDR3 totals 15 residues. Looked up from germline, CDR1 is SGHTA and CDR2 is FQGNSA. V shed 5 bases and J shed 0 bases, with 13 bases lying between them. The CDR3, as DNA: TGTGCCAGCAGCCCGCGGGCCCTTATGAACACTGAAGCTTTCTTT. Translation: CASSPRALMNTEAFF.

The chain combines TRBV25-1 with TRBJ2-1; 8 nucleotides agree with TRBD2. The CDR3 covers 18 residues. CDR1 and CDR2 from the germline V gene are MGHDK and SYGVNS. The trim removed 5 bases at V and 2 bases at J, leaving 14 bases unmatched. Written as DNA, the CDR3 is TGTGCCAGCAGTCCCCTCGTGGCGGGAGGCCAGACCTACAATGAGCAGTTCTTC. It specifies CASSPLVAGGQTYNEQFF.

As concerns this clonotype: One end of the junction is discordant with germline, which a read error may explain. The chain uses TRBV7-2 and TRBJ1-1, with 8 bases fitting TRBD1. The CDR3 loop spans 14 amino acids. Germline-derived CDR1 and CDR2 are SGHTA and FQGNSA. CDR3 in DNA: TGTGCCAGCAGCGCAGGGGGCTTGAAAACTGAAGCTTTCTTT. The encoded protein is CASSAGGLKTEAFF. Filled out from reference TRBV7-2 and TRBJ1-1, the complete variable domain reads GAGVSQSPSNKVTEKGKDVELRCDPISGHTALYWYRQSLGQGLEFLIYFQGNSAPDKSGLPSDRFSAERTGGSVSTLTIQRTQQEDSAVYLCASSAGGLKTEAFFGQGTRLTVV.

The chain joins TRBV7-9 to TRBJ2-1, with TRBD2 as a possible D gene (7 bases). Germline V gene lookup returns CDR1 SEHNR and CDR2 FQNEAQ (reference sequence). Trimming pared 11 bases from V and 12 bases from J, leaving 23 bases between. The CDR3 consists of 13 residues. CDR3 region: CADGGQYGFGQFF. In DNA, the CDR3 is TGTGCCGACGGGGGGCAGTATGGTTTTGGGCAGTTCTTC.

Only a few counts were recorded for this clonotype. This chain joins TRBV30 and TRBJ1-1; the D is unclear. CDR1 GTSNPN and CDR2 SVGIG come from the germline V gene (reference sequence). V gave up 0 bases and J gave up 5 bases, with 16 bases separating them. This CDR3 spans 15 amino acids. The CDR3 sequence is CAWSVFGPLETEAFF. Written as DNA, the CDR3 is TGTGCCTGGAGTGTTTTTGGCCCCTTGGAAACTGAAGCTTTCTTT. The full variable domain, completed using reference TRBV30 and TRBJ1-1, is SQTIHQWPATLVQPVGSPLSLECTVEGTSNPNLYWYRQAAGRGLQLLFYSVGIGQISSEVPQNLSASRPQDRQFILSSKKLLLSDSGFYLCAWSVFGPLETEAFFGQGTRLTVV.

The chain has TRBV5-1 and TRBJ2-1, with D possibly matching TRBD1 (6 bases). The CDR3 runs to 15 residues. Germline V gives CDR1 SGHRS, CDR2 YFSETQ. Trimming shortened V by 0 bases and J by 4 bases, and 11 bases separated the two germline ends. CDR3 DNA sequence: TGCGCCAGCAGCTTGGGCAGGGGTTATTACAATGAGCAGTTCTTC. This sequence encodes CASSLGRGYYNEQFF.

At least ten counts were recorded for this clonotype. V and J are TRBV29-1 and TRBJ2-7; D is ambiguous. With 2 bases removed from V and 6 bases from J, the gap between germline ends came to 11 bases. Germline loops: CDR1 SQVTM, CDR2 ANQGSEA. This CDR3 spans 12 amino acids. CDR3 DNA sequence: TGCAGCGTTGAAAAGGCAGGAGCCGAGCAGTACTTC. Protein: CSVEKAGAEQYF.

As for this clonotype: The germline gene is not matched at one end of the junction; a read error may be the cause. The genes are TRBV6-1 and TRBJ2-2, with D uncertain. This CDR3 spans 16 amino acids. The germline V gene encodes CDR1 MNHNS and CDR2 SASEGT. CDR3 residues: CASSEAEPWNAGELFF. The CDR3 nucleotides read TGTGCCAGCAGTGAAGCGGAGCCCTGGAACGCCGGGGAGCTGTTTTTT.